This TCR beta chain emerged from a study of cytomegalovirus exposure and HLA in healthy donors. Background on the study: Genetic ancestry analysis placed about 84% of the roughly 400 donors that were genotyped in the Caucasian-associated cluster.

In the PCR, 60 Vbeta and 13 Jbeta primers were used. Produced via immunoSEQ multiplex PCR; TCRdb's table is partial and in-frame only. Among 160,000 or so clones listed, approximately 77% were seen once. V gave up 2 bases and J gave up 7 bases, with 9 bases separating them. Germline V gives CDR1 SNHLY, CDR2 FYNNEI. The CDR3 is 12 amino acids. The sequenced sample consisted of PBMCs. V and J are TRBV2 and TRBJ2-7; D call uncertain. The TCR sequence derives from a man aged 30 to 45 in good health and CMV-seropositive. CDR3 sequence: CASSEQVREQYF. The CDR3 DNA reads TGTGCCAGCAGTGAACAGGTTCGGGAGCAGTACTTC.